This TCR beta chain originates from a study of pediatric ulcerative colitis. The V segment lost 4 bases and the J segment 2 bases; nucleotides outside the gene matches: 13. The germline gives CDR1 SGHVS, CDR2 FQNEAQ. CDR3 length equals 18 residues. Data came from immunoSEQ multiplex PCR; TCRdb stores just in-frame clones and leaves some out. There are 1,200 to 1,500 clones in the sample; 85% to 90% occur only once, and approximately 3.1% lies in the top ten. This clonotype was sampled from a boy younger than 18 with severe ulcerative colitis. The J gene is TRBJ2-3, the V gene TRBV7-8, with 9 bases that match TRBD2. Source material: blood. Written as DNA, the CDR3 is TGTGCCAGCAGCTCCCGGGCTAGCGGGGACCTTACCACAGATACGCAGTATTTT. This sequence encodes CASSSRASGDLTTDTQYF.